A single sample gave rise to the 4 T cell receptor beta chains below, sequenced in a study of radiation and T cells in renal cell carcinoma. Time point in this sample: baseline pretreatment blood. This sample's treatment: 15 Gy SBRT to primary tumor, nephrectomy 4 weeks later. This table comes from immunoSEQ multiplex PCR, and its TCRdb copy is limited to in-frame clones, with some not included. The sample has under 55,000 clones, around 83% seen once; the top ten hold around 31%. The sample consisted of blood, taken from a patient whose treatment included radiotherapy and nephrectomy. These receptors were collected from a woman in her 70s with renal cell carcinoma.

The chain is built from TRBV4-3 and TRBJ1-5; D may be TRBD1 (5 bases). The CDR3 spans 16 residues. Trimming left V 0 bases short and J 6 bases short, with 15 bases between. Germline CDR1 reads LGHNA; CDR2 reads YSLEER. This chain's CDR3 is CASSQEAAGSGQPQHF. CDR3 nucleotide sequence: TGCGCCAGCAGCCAAGAGGCAGCAGGGTCGGGTCAGCCCCAGCATTTT.

Comment on this clone: An end of the junction differs from the germline gene, which may be a read error. The genes are TRBV6-1 and TRBJ1-1; a possible D gene is TRBD1 (5 bases). Germline loops: CDR1 MNHNS, CDR2 SASEGT. The CDR3 loop spans 13 amino acids. CDR3 nucleotides: TGTGCCAGCAGTGAAAGCGACAGACCTCGGGTGGTCTTT. Its translation is CASSESDRPRVVF.

The V gene is TRBV5-6, the J gene TRBJ2-4, with 10 bases fitting TRBD2. This CDR3 contains 19 residues. The V gene end was trimmed by 0 bases and the J gene end by 2 bases; junction bases not matched to a gene: 11. The germline V gene has CDR1 SGHDT and CDR2 YYEEEE. In DNA form, the CDR3 reads TGTGCCAGCAGCTTGGTATTCAGCGGGGGGGCCGTTTCCAAAAACATTCAGTACTTC. It yields the protein CASSLVFSGGAVSKNIQYF.

The V call is TRBV6-5, the J call TRBJ1-5; TRBD1 matches at 7 bases. After removal of 6 bases from V and 10 bases from J, the junction contained 15 bases not matched to a gene. Germline V gives CDR1 MNHEY, CDR2 SVGAGI. The CDR3 totals 15 residues. The CDR3 protein is CASSPGTAGRSPQHF. DNA for the CDR3: TGTGCCAGCAGCCCGGGGACAGCTGGACGATCACCCCAGCATTTT.